Described below is a single T cell receptor beta chain sequence and its context. What it binds is unknown. This entry belongs to a study of T cells in Graves' hyperthyroidism and ophthalmopathy. Study results and limitations: A 13 V-J model separated ophthalmopathy from stable hyperthyroidism.

Researchers took RNA transcripts and amplified the TCR beta CDR3 regions from them. When the TCR CDR3 underwent first-round RT-PCR, the HTBI primer set was used. TCRdb re-called the multiplex PCR reads through MiXCR, storing one row per CDR3 protein. In the table there are about 500,000 distinct CDR3 sequences, approximately 49% of which are singletons. A patient was excluded if there was uncontrolled infection, other autoimmune disease, pregnancy or lactation. Thyroid ultrasound and orbital computed tomography, with clinical symptoms and serum thyroxine and TRAb, informed diagnoses. Germline loops: CDR1 SGHRS, CDR2 YFSETQ. This CDR3 contains 15 residues.

The chain employs TRBV5-1 and TRBJ2-1; 7 nucleotides agree with TRBD2. The DNA end is more similar to TRBJ2-7, so the J call may be wrong. Sequencing used peripheral blood or thyroid tissue (not recorded which). The sequence was obtained from an adult woman with Graves' disease, either hyperthyroidism or ophthalmopathy (not recorded which). The CDR3 protein is CASSLEAGPYNEQYF. The CDR3 coding sequence is TGCGCCAGCAGCTTGGAAGCGGGACCCTACAATGAGCAGTACTTC.